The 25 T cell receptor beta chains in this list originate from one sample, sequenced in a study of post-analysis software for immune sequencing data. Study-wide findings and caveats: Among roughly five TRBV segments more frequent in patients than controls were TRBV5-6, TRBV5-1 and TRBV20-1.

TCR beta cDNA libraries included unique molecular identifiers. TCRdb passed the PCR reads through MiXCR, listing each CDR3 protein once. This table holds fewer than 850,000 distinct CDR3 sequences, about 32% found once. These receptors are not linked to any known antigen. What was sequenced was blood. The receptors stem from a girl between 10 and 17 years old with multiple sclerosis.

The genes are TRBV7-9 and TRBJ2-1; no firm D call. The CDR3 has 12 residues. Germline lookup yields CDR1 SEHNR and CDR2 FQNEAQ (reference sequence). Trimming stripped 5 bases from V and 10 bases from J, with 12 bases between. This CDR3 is CASSPPWTEQFF. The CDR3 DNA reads TGTGCCAGCAGCCCCCCATGGACGGAGCAGTTCTTC. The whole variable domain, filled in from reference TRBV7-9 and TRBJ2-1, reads DTGVSQNPRHKITKRGQNVTFRCDPISEHNRLYWYRQTLGQGPEFLTYFQNEAQLEKSRLLSDRFSAERPKGSFSTLEIQRTEQGDSAMYLCASSPPWTEQFFGPGTRLTVL.

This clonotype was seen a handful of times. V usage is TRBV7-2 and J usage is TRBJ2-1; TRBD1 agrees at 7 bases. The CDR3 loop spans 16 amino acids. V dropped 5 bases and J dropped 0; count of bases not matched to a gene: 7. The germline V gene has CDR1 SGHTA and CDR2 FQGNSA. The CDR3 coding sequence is TGTGCCAGCAGCACCAGACAGGGTCGCTCCTACAATGAGCAGTTCTTC. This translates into CASSTRQGRSYNEQFF.

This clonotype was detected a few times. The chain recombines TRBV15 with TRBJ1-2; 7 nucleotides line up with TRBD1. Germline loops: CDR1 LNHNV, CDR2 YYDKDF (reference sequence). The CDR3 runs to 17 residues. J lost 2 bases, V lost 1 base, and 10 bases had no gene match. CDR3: CATSRGIRQGTNYGYTF. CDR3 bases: TGTGCCACCAGCAGAGGAATTAGACAGGGCACCAACTATGGCTACACCTTC.

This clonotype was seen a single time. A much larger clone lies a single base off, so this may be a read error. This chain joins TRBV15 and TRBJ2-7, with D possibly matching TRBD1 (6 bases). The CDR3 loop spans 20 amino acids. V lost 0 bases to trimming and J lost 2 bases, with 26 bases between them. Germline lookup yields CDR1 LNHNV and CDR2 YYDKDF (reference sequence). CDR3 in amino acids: CATSRDLNHPGTSPTYEQYF. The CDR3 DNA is TGTGCCACCAGCAGAGATTTAAATCATCCCGGGACATCTCCCACCTACGAGCAGTACTTC.

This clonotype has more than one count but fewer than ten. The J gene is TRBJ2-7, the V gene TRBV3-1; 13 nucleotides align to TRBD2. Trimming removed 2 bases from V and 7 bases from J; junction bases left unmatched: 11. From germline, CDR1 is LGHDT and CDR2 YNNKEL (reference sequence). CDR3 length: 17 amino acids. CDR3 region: CASSQTSRLAGGHEQYF. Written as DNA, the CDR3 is TGTGCCAGCAGCCAAACCAGTAGACTAGCGGGAGGTCATGAGCAGTACTTC.

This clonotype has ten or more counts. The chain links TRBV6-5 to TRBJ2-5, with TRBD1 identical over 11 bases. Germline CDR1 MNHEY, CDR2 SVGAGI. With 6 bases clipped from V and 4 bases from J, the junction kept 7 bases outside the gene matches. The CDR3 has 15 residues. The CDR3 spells CASSLAGTGGETQYF. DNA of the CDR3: TGTGCCAGCAGCCTAGCCGGGACAGGGGGAGAGACCCAGTACTTC.

CDR3 residues: CASSLATGGRTDTQYF. The CDR3 coding sequence is TGTGCCAGCAGCCTCGCTACGGGGGGGCGCACAGATACGCAGTATTTT. V is TRBV5-5 and J is TRBJ2-3, with 8 bases aligning to TRBD2. Germline lookup yields CDR1 SGHKS and CDR2 YYEKEE (reference sequence). V gave up 4 bases and J gave up 1 base; unmatched junction bases: 8. The CDR3 has 16 residues.

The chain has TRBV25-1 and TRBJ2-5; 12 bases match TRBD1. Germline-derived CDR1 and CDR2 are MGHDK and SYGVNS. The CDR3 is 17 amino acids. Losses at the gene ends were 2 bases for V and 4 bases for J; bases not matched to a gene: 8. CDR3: CASSELLGTGGLETQYF. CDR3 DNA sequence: TGTGCCAGCAGTGAACTCCTGGGGACAGGGGGCTTAGAGACCCAGTACTTC.

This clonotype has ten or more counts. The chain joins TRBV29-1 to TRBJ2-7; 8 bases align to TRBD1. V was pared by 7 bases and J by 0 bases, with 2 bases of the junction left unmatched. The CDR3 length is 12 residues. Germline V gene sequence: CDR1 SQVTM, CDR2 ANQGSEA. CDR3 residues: CSGGTGSYEQYF. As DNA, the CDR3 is TGCAGCGGTGGGACAGGCTCCTACGAGCAGTACTTC.

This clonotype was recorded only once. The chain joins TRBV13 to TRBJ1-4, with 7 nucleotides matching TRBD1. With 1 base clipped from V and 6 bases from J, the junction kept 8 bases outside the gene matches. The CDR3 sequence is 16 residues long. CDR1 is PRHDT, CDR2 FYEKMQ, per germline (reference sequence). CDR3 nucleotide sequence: TGTGCCAGCAGCTTAGTTCGTGAAGGGGGCGATGAAAAACTGTTTTTT. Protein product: CASSLVREGGDEKLFF.

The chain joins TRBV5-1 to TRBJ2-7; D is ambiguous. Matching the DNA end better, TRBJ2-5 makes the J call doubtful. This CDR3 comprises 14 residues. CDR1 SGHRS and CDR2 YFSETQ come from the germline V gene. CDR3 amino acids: CASSLAVFGETQYF. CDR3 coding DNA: TGCGCCAGCAGCTTGGCCGTTTTTGGGGAGACCCAGTACTTC.

The chain's CDR3 is CATRLENTGELFF. The CDR3 DNA sequence: TGTGCCACCAGGTTGGAGAACACCGGGGAGCTGTTTTTT. This chain links TRBV24-1 with TRBJ2-2; D gene unclear. Per the germline V gene, CDR1 is KGHDR and CDR2 is SFDVKD. This CDR3 region has 13 residues. V dropped 7 bases and J dropped 1 base, with 6 bases sitting between them.

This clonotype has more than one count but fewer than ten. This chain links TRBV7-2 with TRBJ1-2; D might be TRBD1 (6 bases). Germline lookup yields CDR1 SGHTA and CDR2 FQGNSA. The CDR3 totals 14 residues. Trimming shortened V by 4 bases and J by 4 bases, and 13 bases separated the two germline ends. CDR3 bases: TGTGCCAGCAGCTCACGACAGGCCCCCTATGGCTACACCTTC. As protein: CASSSRQAPYGYTF.

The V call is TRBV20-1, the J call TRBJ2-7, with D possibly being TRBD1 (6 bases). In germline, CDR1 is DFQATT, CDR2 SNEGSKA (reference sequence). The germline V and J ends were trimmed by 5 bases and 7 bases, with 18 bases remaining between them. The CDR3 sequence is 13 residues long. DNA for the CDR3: TGCAGTGCTCCATACTGGGGGCGGAATGAGCAGTACTTC. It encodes CSAPYWGRNEQYF.

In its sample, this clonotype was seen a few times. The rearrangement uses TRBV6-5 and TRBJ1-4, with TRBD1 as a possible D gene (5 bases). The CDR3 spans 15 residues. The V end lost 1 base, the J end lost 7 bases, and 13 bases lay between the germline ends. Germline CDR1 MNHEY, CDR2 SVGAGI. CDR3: CASSYWGNGAEKLFF. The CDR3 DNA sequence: TGTGCCAGCAGTTACTGGGGGAACGGTGCTGAAAAACTGTTTTTT.

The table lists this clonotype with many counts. CDR3 amino acids: CASSQVTGTPIEGHTDTQYF. The CDR3, as DNA: TGTGCCAGCAGCCAAGTCACAGGGACTCCCATCGAGGGCCACACAGATACGCAGTATTTT. V usage is TRBV3-1 and J usage is TRBJ2-3, with D perhaps assigned TRBD1 or TRBD2 (6 bases each). The CDR3 sequence is 20 residues long. Germline-derived CDR1 and CDR2 are LGHDT and YNNKEL (reference sequence). V lost 1 base, J lost 2 bases, and 25 bases lay in between.

The CDR3 spells CASSFFRSNQPQHF. In DNA form, the CDR3 reads TGTGCCAGCAGTTTTTTCCGCTCGAATCAGCCCCAGCATTTT. The rearrangement joins TRBV27 to TRBJ1-5; D is undetermined. CDR3 length: 14 amino acids. Trimming removed 3 bases at V and 4 bases at J, with 10 bases between. The germline V gene has CDR1 MNHEY and CDR2 SMNVEV (reference sequence).

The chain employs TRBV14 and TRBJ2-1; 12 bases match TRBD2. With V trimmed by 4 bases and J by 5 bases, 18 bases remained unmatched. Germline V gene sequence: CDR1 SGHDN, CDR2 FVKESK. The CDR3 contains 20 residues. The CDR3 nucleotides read TGTGCCAGCAGCCTGCGAAACTGGCGACTAGCGGGAGAGGGTGACAATGAGCAGTTCTTC. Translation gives CASSLRNWRLAGEGDNEQFF.

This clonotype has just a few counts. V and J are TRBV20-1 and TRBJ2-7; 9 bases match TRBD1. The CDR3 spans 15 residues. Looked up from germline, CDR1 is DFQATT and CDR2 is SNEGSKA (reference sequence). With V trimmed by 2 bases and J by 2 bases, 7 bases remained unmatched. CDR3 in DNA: TGCAGTGCTAGATCTTCGACAGGGGGTCCCTACGAGCAGTACTTC. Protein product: CSARSSTGGPYEQYF.

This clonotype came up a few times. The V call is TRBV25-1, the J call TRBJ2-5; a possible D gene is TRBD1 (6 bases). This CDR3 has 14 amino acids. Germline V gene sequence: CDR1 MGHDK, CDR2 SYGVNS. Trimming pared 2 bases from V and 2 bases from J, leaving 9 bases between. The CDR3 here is CASSESGQQETQYF. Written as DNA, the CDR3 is TGTGCCAGCAGTGAAAGCGGACAGCAAGAGACCCAGTACTTC.

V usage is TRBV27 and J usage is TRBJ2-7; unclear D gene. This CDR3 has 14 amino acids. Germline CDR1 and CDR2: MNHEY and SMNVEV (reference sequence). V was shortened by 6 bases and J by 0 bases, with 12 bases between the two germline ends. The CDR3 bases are TGTGCCAGCAGATCGGACGCGTACTCCTACGAGCAGTACTTC. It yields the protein CASRSDAYSYEQYF.

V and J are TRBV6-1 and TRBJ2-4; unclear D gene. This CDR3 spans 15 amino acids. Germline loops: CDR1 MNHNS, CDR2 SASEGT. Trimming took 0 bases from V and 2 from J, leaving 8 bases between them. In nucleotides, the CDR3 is TGTGCCAGCAGTGAAGCGAGCGTGACCAAAAACATTCAGTACTTC. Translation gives CASSEASVTKNIQYF.

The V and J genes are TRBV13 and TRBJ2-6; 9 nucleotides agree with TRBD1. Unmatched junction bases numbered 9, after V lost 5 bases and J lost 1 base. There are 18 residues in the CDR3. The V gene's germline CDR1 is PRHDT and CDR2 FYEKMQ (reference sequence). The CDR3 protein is CASSLHGQGISGANVLTF. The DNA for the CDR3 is TGTGCCAGCAGCCTTCACGGACAGGGGATTTCTGGGGCCAACGTCCTGACTTTC.

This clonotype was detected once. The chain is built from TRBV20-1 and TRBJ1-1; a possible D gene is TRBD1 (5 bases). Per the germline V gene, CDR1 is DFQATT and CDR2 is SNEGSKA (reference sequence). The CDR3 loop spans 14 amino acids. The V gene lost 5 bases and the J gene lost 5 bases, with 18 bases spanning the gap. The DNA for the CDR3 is TGCAGTGCTGTACAAGGGACGGGTGGAACTGAAGCTTTCTTT. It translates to CSAVQGTGGTEAFF.

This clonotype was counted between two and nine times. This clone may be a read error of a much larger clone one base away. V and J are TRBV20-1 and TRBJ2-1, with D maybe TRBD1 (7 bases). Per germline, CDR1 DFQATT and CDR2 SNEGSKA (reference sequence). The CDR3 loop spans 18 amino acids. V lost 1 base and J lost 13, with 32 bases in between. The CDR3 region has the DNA TGCAGTGCTAGAGTGGGGGACTTCGACAGGGCCTCACAAGAGACCCAGTTCTTC. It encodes CSARVGDFDRASQETQFF.